This T cell receptor (beta chain) is from a study of T cell repertoires in cytomegalovirus infection. Using its own MiXCR run on the reads, TCRdb lists one record per CDR3 protein. The table includes approximately 200,000 distinct CDR3 sequences, roughly 28% detected once. The CDR3 covers 15 residues. The germline gives CDR1 SGHDT, CDR2 YYEEEE. The J segment lost 7 bases and the V segment lost 0 bases, leaving 8 bases of the junction unmatched. The sequence was collected from a human donor in good health (CMV status not recorded). Some clones in this sample may be carry-over from other donors' samples. V and J are TRBV5-6 and TRBJ2-3; 7 bases agree with TRBD1. Sequencing was carried out using PBMCs. CDR3 coding DNA: TGTGCCAGCAGCTTGGTCGACAGGGAACCACATACGCAGTATTTT. Its translation is CASSLVDREPHTQYF.